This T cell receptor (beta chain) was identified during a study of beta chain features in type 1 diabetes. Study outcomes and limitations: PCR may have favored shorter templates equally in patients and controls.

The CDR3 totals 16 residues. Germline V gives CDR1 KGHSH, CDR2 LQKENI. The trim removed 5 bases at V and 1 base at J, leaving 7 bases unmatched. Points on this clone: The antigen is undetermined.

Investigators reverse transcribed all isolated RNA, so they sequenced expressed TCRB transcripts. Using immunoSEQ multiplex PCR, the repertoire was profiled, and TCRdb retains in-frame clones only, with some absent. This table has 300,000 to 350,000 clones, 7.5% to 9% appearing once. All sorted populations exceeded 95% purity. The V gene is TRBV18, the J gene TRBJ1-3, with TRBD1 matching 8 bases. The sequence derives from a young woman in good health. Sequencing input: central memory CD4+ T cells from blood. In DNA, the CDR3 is TGTGCCAGCTCATGGACAGGGAGAAGGTCTGGAAACACCATATATTTT. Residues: CASSWTGRRSGNTIYF.